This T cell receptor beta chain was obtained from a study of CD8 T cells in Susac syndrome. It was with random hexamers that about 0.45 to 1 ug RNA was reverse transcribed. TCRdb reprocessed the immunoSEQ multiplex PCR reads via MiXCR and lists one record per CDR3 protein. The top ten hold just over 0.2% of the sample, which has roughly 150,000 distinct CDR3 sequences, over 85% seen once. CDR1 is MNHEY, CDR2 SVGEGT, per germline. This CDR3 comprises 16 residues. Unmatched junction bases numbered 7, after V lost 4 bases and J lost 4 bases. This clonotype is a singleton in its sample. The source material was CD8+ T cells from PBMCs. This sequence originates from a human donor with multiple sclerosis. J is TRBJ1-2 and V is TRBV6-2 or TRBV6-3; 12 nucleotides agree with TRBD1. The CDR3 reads CASSSGTGGAFYGYTF. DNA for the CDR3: TGTGCCAGCAGTTCCGGGACAGGGGGCGCCTTCTATGGCTACACCTTC.